This T cell receptor (beta chain) was profiled in a study of radiotherapy plus CTLA-4 blockade in lung cancer. Looking at the study overall: In 18% of patients, objective responses were seen; 30% to 35% had disease control.

This clone was recorded a few times. Antigen specificity is unknown. The CDR3 runs to 15 residues. V was pared by 3 bases and J by 4 bases, with 10 bases between. From germline, CDR1 is SNHLY and CDR2 FYNNEI. Focal radiation and CTLA-4 blockade (ipilimumab) were tested in chemo-refractory metastatic non-small-cell lung cancer patients. The study's findings and limits: Early blood T cell clone dynamics, with interferon-beta, were reported to best predict response. Researchers report tumor-derived TCR clones expanding in blood after radiotherapy plus ipilimumab.

Sequencing used immunoSEQ multiplex PCR; TCRdb keeps in-frame clones, though not all of them. The sample lists 2,500 to 3,000 clones, around 78% occurring once. This receptor was identified in a human donor with non-small cell lung cancer that progressed on radiotherapy plus ipilimumab. Here the sequenced sample was tumor tissue, taken from a patient treated with radiotherapy plus ipilimumab. The chain combines TRBV2 with TRBJ2-6; D not certain. This CDR3 reads CASSDTGAGANVLTF. The CDR3 bases are TGTGCCAGCAGTGATACGGGTGCCGGGGCCAACGTCCTGACTTTC.